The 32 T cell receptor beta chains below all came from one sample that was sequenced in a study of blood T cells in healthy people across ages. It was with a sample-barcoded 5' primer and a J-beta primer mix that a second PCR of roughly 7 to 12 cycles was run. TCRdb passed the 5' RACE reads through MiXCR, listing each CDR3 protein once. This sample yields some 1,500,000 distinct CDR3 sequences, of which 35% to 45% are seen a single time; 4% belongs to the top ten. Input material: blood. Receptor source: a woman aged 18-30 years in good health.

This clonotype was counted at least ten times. The CDR3 DNA reads TGCAGTGCAAGGACGGCGTTCACCTACGAGCAGTACTTC. Translated, it gives CSARTAFTYEQYF. The rearrangement joins TRBV20-1 to TRBJ2-7, with D hard to call. From germline, CDR1 is DFQATT and CDR2 SNEGSKA (reference sequence). CDR3 length: 13 residues. Trimming took off 6 bases at V and 2 bases at J, with 14 bases between the two ends.

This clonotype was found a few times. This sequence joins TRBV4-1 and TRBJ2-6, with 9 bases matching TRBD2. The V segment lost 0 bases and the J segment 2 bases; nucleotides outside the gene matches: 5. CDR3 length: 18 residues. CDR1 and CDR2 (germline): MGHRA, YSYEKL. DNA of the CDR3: TGCGCCAGCAGCCAAGAGGCTAGCGGGATCCCTGGGGCCAACGTCCTGACTTTC. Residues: CASSQEASGIPGANVLTF.

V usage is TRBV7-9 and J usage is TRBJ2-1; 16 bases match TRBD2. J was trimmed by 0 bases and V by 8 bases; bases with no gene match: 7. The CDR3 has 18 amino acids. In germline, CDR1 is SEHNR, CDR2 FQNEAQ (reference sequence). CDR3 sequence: CASVEGLAGGPSYNEQFF. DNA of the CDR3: TGTGCCAGCGTAGAGGGACTAGCGGGAGGGCCCTCCTACAATGAGCAGTTCTTC.

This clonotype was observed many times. In DNA, the CDR3 is TGTGCCAGCAGCTTGACTCGGGGGAGTTACGAGCAGTACTTC. Translated, it gives CASSLTRGSYEQYF. J is TRBJ2-7 and V is TRBV27, with a weak D call TRBD2 (6 bases). V lost 6 bases and J lost 4, with 16 bases in between. The length of the CDR3 is 14 residues. Germline V gene sequence: CDR1 MNHEY, CDR2 SMNVEV (reference sequence).

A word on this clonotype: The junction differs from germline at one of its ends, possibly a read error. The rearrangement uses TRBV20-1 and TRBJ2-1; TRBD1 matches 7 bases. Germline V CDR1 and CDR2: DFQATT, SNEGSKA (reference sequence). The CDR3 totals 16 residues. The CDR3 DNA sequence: TGCAGTGCGCCAGACAGGGTGGGGAACTCCTACAATGAGCGGTTCTTC. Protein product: CSAPDRVGNSYNERFF.

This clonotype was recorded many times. The CDR3 nucleotides are TGCGCCAGCAGCCAAGATCACGGTACCACAGATACGCAGTATTTT. Protein: CASSQDHGTTDTQYF. The chain has TRBV4-1 and TRBJ2-3, with unresolved D. CDR1 MGHRA and CDR2 YSYEKL come from the germline V gene. The germline V and J ends were trimmed by 0 bases and 2 bases, with 9 bases remaining between them. This CDR3 comprises 15 residues.

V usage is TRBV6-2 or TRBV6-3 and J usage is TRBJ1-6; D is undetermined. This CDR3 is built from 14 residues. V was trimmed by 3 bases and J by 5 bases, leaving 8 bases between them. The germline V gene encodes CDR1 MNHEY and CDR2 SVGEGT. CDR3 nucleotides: TGTGCCAGCAGTTATTCCAAAGATAATTCACCCCTCCACTTT. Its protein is CASSYSKDNSPLHF.

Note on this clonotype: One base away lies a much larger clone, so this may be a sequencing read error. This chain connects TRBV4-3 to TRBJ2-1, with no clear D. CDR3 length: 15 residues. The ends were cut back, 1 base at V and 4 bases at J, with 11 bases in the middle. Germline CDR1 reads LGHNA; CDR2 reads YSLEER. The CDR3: CASSQARIDYNEQFF. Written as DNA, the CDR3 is TGCGCCAGCAGCCAAGCCAGGATAGATTACAATGAGCAGTTCTTC.

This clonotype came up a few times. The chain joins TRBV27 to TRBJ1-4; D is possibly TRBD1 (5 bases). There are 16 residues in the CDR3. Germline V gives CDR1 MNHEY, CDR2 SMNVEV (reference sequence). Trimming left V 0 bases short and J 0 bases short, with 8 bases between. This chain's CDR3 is CASSLSGGPTNEKLFF. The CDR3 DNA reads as TGTGCCAGCAGTTTATCGGGGGGACCAACTAATGAAAAACTGTTTTTT.

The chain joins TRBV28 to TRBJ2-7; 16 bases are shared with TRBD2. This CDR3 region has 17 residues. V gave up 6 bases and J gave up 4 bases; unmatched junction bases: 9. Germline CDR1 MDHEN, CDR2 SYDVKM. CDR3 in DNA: TGTGCCAGCAGGCCGGGACTAGCGGGAGGGGCGGTATACGAGCAGTACTTC. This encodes CASRPGLAGGAVYEQYF.

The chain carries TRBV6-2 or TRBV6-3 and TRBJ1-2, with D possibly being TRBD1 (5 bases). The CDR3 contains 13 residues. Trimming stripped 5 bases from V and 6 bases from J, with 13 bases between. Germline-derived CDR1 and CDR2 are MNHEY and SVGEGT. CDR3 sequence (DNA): TGTGCCAGCAGTAGGGGATCAAGCCATGGCTACACCTTC. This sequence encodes CASSRGSSHGYTF.

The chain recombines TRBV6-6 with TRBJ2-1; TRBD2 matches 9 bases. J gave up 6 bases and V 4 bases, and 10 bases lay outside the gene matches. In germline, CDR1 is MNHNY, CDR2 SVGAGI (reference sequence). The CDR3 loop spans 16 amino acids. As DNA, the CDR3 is TGTGCCAGCAGTTCCATTCATAGCGGGAGAGGCAATGAGCAGTTCTTC. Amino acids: CASSSIHSGRGNEQFF.

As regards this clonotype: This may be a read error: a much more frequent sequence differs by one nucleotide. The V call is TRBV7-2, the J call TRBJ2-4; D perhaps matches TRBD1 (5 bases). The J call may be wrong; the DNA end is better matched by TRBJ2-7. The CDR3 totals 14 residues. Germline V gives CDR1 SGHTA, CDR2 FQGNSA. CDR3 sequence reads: CASSLVRQGYEQYF. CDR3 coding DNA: TGTGCCAGCAGCTTAGTGCGGCAGGGCTACGAGCAGTACTTC.

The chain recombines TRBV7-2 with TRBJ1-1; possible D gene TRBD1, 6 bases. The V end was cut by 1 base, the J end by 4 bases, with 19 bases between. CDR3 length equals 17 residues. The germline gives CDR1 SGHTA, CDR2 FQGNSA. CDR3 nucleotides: TGTGCCAGCAGCTTAGAAAGGGGGGCCGCAGGGACCACTGAAGCTTTCTTT. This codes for CASSLERGAAGTTEAFF.

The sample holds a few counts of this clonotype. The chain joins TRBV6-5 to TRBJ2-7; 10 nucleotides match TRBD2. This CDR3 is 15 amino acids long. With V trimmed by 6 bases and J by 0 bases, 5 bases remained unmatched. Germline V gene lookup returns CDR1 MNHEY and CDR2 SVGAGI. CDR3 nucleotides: TGTGCCAGCAGAGTAGCGGGGGGCAGCTCCTACGAGCAGTACTTC. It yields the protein CASRVAGGSSYEQYF.

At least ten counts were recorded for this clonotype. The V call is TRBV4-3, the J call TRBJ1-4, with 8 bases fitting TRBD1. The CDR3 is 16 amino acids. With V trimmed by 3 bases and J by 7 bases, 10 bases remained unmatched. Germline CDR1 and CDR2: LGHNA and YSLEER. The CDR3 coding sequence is TGCGCCAGCAGCCAGCTCCAGGACAGGGAAGGTGAAAAACTGTTTTTT. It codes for CASSQLQDREGEKLFF.

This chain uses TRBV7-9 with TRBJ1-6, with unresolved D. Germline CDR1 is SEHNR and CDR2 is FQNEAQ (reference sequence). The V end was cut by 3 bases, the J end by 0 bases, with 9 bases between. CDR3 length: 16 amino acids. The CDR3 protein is CASSFGPSSYNSPLHF. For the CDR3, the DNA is TGTGCCAGCAGCTTTGGCCCGAGCTCCTATAATTCACCCCTCCACTTT.

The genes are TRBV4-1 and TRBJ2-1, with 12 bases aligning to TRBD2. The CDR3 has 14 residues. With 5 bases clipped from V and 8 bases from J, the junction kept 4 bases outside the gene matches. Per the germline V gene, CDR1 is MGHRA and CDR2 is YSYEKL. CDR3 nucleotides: TGCGCCAGCAGCACTAGCGGGGGGCCCTATGAGCAGTTCTTC. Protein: CASSTSGGPYEQFF.

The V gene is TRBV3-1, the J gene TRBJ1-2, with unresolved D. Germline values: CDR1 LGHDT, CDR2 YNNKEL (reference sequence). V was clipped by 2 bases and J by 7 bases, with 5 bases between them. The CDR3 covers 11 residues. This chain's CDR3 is CASSQFSGYTF. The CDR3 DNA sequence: TGTGCCAGCAGCCAATTTAGTGGCTACACCTTC.

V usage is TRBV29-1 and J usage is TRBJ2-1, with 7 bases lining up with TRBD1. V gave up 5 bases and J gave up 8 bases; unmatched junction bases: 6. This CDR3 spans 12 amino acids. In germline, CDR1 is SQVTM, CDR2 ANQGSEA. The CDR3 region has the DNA TGCAGCGTTAGCTCAGGGGGACATGAGCAGTTCTTC. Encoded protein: CSVSSGGHEQFF.

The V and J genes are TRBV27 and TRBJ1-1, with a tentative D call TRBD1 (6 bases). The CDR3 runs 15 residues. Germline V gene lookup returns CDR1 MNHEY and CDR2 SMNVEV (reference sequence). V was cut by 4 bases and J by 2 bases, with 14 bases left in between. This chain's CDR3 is CASSSRGSGNTEAFF. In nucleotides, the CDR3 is TGTGCCAGCAGTTCTAGGGGGAGCGGCAACACTGAAGCTTTCTTT.

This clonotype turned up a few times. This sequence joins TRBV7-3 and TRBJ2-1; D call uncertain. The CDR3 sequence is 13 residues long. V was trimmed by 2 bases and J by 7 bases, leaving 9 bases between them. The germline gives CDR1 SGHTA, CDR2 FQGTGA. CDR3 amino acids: CASSLEQWNEQFF. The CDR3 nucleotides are TGTGCCAGCAGCTTAGAACAGTGGAATGAGCAGTTCTTC.

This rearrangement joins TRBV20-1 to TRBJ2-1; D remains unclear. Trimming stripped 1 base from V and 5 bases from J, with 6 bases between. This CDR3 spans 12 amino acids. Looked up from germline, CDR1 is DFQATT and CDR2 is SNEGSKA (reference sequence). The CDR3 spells CSARAFNNEQFF. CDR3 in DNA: TGCAGTGCTAGAGCCTTCAACAATGAGCAGTTCTTC.

The CDR3 reads CASGSLNSFGYSNQPQHF. As DNA, the CDR3 is TGTGCCAGCGGGTCCCTCAACAGTTTCGGATATAGCAATCAGCCCCAGCATTTT. J is TRBJ1-5 and V is TRBV6-1; no clear D gene. The V gene lost 8 bases and the J gene lost 0 bases, with 23 bases spanning the gap. The CDR3 contains 18 residues. The germline V gene encodes CDR1 MNHNS and CDR2 SASEGT.

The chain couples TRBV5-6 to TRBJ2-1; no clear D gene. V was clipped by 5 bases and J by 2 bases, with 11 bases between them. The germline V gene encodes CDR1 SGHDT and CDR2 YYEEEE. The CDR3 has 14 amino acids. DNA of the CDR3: TGTGCCAGCAGGAACCCGGGTACCTACAATGAGCAGTTCTTC. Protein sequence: CASRNPGTYNEQFF.

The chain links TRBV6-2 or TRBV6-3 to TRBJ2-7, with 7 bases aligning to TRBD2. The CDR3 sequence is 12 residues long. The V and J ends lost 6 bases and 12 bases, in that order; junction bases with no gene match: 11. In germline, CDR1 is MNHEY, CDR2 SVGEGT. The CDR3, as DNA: TGTGCCAGCAGCCGGGACTATCGTCGCTGGTACTTC. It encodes CASSRDYRRWYF.

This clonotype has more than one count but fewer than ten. The CDR3 coding sequence is TGCAGCGTTGCCACAACCGATCAGCCCCAGCATTTT. Translating gives CSVATTDQPQHF. The chain employs TRBV29-1 and TRBJ1-5; D remains ambiguous. The CDR3 runs to 12 residues. Per germline, CDR1 SQVTM and CDR2 ANQGSEA. V was trimmed by 4 bases and J by 5 bases, leaving 9 bases between them.

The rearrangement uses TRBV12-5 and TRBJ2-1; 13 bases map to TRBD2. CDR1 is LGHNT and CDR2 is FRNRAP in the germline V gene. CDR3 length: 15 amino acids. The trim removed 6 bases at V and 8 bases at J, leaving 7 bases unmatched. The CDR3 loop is CASGFGTSGADEQFF. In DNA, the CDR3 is TGTGCTAGTGGCTTTGGGACTAGCGGGGCCGATGAGCAGTTCTTC. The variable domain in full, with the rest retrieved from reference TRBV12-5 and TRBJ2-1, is DARVTQTPRHKVTEMGQEVTMRCQPILGHNTVFWYRQTMMQGLELLAYFRNRAPLDDSGMPKDRFSAEMPDATLATLKIQPSEPRDSAVYFCASGFGTSGADEQFFGPGTRLTVL.

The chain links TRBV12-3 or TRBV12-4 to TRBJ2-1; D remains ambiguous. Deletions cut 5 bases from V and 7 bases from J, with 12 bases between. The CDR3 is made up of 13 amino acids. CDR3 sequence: CASSVPSVNEQFF. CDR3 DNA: TGTGCCAGCAGTGTACCCTCAGTGAATGAGCAGTTCTTC.

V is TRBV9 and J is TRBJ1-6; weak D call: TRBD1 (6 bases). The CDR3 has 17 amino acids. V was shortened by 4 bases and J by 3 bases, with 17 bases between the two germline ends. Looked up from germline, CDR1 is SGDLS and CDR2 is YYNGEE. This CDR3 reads CASSQRGGLHYNSPLHF. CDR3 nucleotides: TGTGCCAGCAGCCAGAGGGGGGGTCTCCACTATAATTCACCCCTCCACTTT.

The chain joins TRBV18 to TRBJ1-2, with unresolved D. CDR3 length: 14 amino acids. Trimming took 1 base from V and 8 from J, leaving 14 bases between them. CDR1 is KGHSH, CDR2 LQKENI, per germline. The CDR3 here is CASSPLVSDGGYTF. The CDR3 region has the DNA TGTGCCAGCTCACCACTTGTCAGCGACGGAGGCTACACCTTC.

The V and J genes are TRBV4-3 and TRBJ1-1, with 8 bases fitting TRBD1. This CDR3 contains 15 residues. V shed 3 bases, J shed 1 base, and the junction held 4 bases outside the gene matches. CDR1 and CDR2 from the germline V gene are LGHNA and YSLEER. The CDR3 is CASSQLDRENTEAFF. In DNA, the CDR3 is TGCGCCAGCAGCCAGTTGGACAGGGAGAACACTGAAGCTTTCTTT.